Sequencing of this T cell receptor (beta chain) was carried out in a study of beta chain features in type 1 diabetes. Study summary: Examination covered fewer than 110 million sorted cells spanning all samples.

Expressed TCRB transcripts were sequenced after all isolated RNA was converted to cDNA. Method: immunoSEQ multiplex PCR; TCRdb's copy keeps in-frame clones and lacks some. The table includes roughly 50,000 clones, roughly two fifths detected once. V lost 5 bases and J 8 bases, leaving 22 bases between the germline ends. Germline lookup yields CDR1 LNHDA and CDR2 SQIVND (reference sequence). CDR3 length: 15 residues. Donors underwent one heparinised blood draw, 100 to 150 mL on average. CD45RO/CCR7/CD25/CD127/CD95/CD27 sorting isolated CD4+ naive, central memory, regulatory and stem cell-like memory cells. As concerns this clone: Its antigen is not identified.

General study findings and limits: Among patients with Type 1 diabetes, TCRB CDR3s were moderately but significantly shorter in every one of the four CD4+ subsets. For patients and controls alike, PCR might favor shorter templates to the same degree.

The TCR was taken from a man aged 25-45 years with type 1 diabetes. The sequencing input was Tregs from blood. This rearrangement joins TRBV19 to TRBJ2-7, with TRBD2 as a possible D gene (6 bases). CDR3 nucleotides: TGTGCCAGTAGTTCCCGACTAGTCGCCCTACCTAAGCAGTACTTC. Translated: CASSSRLVALPKQYF.